This T cell receptor (beta chain) was recorded in a study of blood T cell repertoires in COVID-19. Germline values: CDR1 MNHEY, CDR2 SVGEGT. CDR3 length equals 16 residues. V was pared by 2 bases and J by 7 bases, with 10 bases of the junction left unmatched. In the original workflow: Nucleated cell number was recorded as an estimate derived from reference gene primer amplification. This table comes from immunoSEQ multiplex PCR, and its TCRdb copy is limited to in-frame clones, with some not included. V and J calls and clone size follow that table, whereas D and trimming were derived from the DNA. The sample records 200,000 to 300,000 clones, roughly 81% being singletons. This clone was observed a single time.

The chain recombines TRBV6-2 or TRBV6-3 with TRBJ2-2, with 7 bases lining up with TRBD1. Sequences were obtained from peripheral blood. The sequence derives from an elderly woman with COVID-19, enrolled during active disease. The CDR3 here is CASSYNPRGRGGELFF. The CDR3 coding sequence is TGTGCCAGCAGTTACAACCCGAGGGGGCGCGGCGGGGAGCTGTTTTTT.